The table lists the clone carrying this TCR beta chain with many counts. No antigen is known for it. For TCR beta, libraries came from iRepertoire HTBI primers and Arm-PCR of CDR3 regions. TCRdb used MiXCR to reprocess the multiplex PCR reads, holding one entry per CDR3 protein. The profile shows around 250,000 distinct CDR3 sequences, more than 15% of them singletons. Sample time point: newly diagnosed GD, antithyroid drugs for less than 3 months. PBMC RNA served as the TCR library source. The CDR3 sequence is 15 residues long. V was pared by 3 bases and J by 1 base, with 4 bases of the junction left unmatched. Germline CDR1 reads LNHNV; CDR2 reads YYDKDF (reference sequence). The record originates from a study of regulatory T cells in long-lasting Graves disease. Study-wide results and caveats: Patients with persistent Graves' had lower TCR diversity than newly diagnosed patients.

The sample also formed part of further work on T cells in Graves' hyperthyroidism and ophthalmopathy. That work states: Uncontrolled infection, other autoimmune disease, pregnancy or lactation disqualified patients from enrolment. The HTBI primer set drove a first-round RT-PCR of the TCR CDR3.

V and J are TRBV15 and TRBJ2-7, with 9 bases that match TRBD1. Sequences were derived from peripheral blood mononuclear cells (PBMCs), sampled at new diagnosis, from a patient treated with antithyroid drugs. The receptor was derived from a woman aged 25 to 45 with Graves disease. Here the CDR3 DNA reads TGTGCCACCAGCAGTCCCGGGACAGGGTCCTACGAGCAGTACTTC. Protein product: CATSSPGTGSYEQYF.